One sample yielded the 15 T cell receptor beta chains listed below, sequenced in a study of blood T cell repertoires in COVID-19. This table comes from immunoSEQ multiplex PCR, and its TCRdb copy is limited to in-frame clones, with some not included. The sample contains 450,000 to 500,000 clones, about nine tenths of which appear only once. The sample comprised PBMCs or T cells enriched from blood (not recorded which). The receptors were sampled from a woman aged 18-29 years who had recovered from COVID-19.

This clone was counted once. The chain couples TRBV19 to TRBJ1-5; 7 bases line up with TRBD1. With 5 bases clipped from V and 5 bases from J, the junction kept 9 bases outside the gene matches. The CDR3 is 15 amino acids. In germline, CDR1 is LNHDA, CDR2 SQIVND (reference sequence). CDR3 residues: CASSPDRVVDQPQHF. DNA for the CDR3: TGTGCCAGTAGTCCAGACAGGGTGGTAGATCAGCCCCAGCATTTT.

This chain joins TRBV5-1 and TRBJ2-1, with 7 bases that match TRBD1. This CDR3 has 15 residues. CDR1 is SGHRS and CDR2 is YFSETQ in the germline V gene. The V segment lost 5 bases and the J segment 2 bases; nucleotides outside the gene matches: 7. Here the CDR3 reads CASRPRQGTYNEQFF. CDR3 nucleotides: TGCGCCAGCAGGCCTCGACAGGGTACCTACAATGAGCAGTTCTTC.

This clone was seen a few times. V gene TRBV5-6 combines with J gene TRBJ1-1; TRBD1 might be the D (5 bases). The CDR3 is made up of 18 amino acids. The germline CDR1 and CDR2 sequences are SGHDT and YYEEEE. Trimming shortened V by 0 bases and J by 0 bases, and 18 bases separated the two germline ends. The CDR3 DNA sequence: TGTGCCAGCAGCTTGGTCGGGGGGGTCCTTCCTATGAACACTGAAGCTTTCTTT. Translated: CASSLVGGVLPMNTEAFF.

The chain has TRBV18 and TRBJ1-1, with 8 bases identical to TRBD1. Unmatched junction bases numbered 8, after V lost 5 bases and J lost 6 bases. The CDR3 covers 14 residues. CDR1 and CDR2 from the germline V gene are KGHSH and LQKENI. CDR3 loop: CASSIREQGAEAFF. DNA for the CDR3: TGTGCCAGCTCAATAAGAGAACAGGGGGCTGAAGCTTTCTTT.

The chain uses TRBV10-1 and TRBJ1-1, with TRBD1 as a possible D gene (5 bases). CDR3 size: 13 residues. Per germline, CDR1 WNHNN and CDR2 SYGVQD (reference sequence). Trimming shortened V by 3 bases and J by 7 bases, and 12 bases separated the two germline ends. The CDR3 nucleotides read TGCGCCAGCAGTGATTCCGCGGGGGGTGAAGCTTTCTTT. Residues: CASSDSAGGEAFF.

J is TRBJ2-7 and V is TRBV29-1; D gene unclear. The CDR3 consists of 12 residues. Germline CDR1 reads SQVTM; CDR2 reads ANQGSEA. V lost 6 bases and J 2 bases, leaving 11 bases between the germline ends. The DNA for the CDR3 is TGCAGCGTAAGAGAATATCCCTACGAGCAGTACTTC. It specifies CSVREYPYEQYF.

The CDR3, as DNA: TGTGCCAGCAGTACAGAAGTAAGGGAGCAGTACTTC. This translates into CASSTEVREQYF. The rearrangement joins TRBV28 to TRBJ2-7, with D unresolved. Germline CDR1 and CDR2: MDHEN and SYDVKM. The CDR3 has 12 amino acids. Trimming left V 5 bases short and J 7 bases short, with 12 bases between.

This chain links TRBV7-9 with TRBJ1-3; 7 bases map to TRBD1. V lost 6 bases, J lost 2 bases, and 4 bases stayed unmatched. Germline CDR1 is SEHNR and CDR2 is FQNEAQ (reference sequence). This CDR3 region has 14 residues. The CDR3 is CASRQTGPGNTIYF. CDR3 DNA sequence: TGTGCCAGCAGACAGACAGGGCCTGGAAACACCATATATTTT.

This clone showed up just once. The J gene is TRBJ2-3, the V gene TRBV27; 9 nucleotides align to TRBD1. CDR3 size: 16 residues. Germline lookup yields CDR1 MNHEY and CDR2 SMNVEV (reference sequence). Trimming took 6 bases from V and 2 from J; bases not matched to a gene: 9. In DNA form, the CDR3 reads TGTGCCAGCAGCCTTAGGACAGGGGTCTCCACAGATACGCAGTATTTT. Its translation: CASSLRTGVSTDTQYF.

The chain is built from TRBV4-1 and TRBJ1-1; 8 bases match TRBD1. V dropped 1 base and J dropped 9; count of bases not matched to a gene: 4. The CDR3 loop spans 13 amino acids. Germline V lookup: CDR1 MGHRA, CDR2 YSYEKL. The DNA for the CDR3 is TGCGCCAGCAGCCAAGTAGGGGACAGGCAAGCTTTCTTT. Its protein is CASSQVGDRQAFF.

The V call is TRBV5-1, the J call TRBJ2-1, with a weak D call TRBD2 (6 bases). V was trimmed by 8 bases and J by 3 bases, leaving 15 bases between them. CDR1 and CDR2 (germline): SGHRS, YFSETQ. The CDR3 has 14 amino acids. CDR3 sequence reads: CASGRDWFYNEQFF. CDR3 DNA: TGCGCCAGTGGCCGGGACTGGTTCTACAATGAGCAGTTCTTC.

The chain has TRBV14 and TRBJ2-3, with D possibly matching TRBD2 (6 bases). Germline V gene sequence: CDR1 SGHDN, CDR2 FVKESK. The ends were cut back, 1 base at V and 0 bases at J, with 17 bases in the middle. The CDR3 totals 18 residues. The CDR3 DNA reads TGTGCCAGCAGCCAAGCCAAGGCGGGGTCCTCTAGCACAGATACGCAGTATTTT. It codes for CASSQAKAGSSSTDTQYF.

V usage is TRBV19 and J usage is TRBJ1-1, with D unclear. Germline V CDR1 and CDR2: LNHDA, SQIVND (reference sequence). The length of the CDR3 is 13 residues. Between the trimmed V and J ends, which lost 11 bases and 0 bases, there was a span of 13 bases. The CDR3 nucleotides read TGTGCCGCGGGGAACAGAATGAACACTGAAGCTTTCTTT. It codes for CAAGNRMNTEAFF.

The gene calls are TRBV7-9 and TRBJ2-7; 7 bases line up with TRBD1. Unmatched junction bases numbered 6, after V lost 5 bases and J lost 2 bases. Looked up from germline, CDR1 is SEHNR and CDR2 is FQNEAQ (reference sequence). This CDR3 is built from 14 residues. In nucleotides, the CDR3 is TGTGCCAGCAGCCCCCGGGACAGCACCTACGAGCAGTACTTC. It encodes CASSPRDSTYEQYF.

The chain is built from TRBV12-3 or TRBV12-4 and TRBJ1-1; 8 bases align to TRBD1. The V and J ends lost 7 bases and 11 bases, in that order; junction bases with no gene match: 12. The CDR3 consists of 13 residues. The CDR3 reads CASTLMPGGDAFF. The CDR3 DNA follows: TGTGCCAGCACCCTAATGCCAGGGGGCGACGCTTTCTTT.